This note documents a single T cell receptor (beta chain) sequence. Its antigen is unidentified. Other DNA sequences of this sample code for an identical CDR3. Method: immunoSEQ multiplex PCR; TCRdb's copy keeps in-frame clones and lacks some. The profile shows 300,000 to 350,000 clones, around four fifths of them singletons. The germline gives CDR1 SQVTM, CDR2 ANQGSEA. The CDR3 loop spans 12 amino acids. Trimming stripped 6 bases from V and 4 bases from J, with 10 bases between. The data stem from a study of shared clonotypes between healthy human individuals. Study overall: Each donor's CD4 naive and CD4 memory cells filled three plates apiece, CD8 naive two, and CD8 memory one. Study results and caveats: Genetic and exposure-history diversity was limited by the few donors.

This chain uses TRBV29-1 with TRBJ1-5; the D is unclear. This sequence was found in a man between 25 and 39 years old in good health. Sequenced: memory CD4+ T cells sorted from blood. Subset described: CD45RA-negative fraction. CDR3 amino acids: CSVGGGNQPQHF. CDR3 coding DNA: TGCAGCGTCGGAGGTGGAAATCAGCCCCAGCATTTT.